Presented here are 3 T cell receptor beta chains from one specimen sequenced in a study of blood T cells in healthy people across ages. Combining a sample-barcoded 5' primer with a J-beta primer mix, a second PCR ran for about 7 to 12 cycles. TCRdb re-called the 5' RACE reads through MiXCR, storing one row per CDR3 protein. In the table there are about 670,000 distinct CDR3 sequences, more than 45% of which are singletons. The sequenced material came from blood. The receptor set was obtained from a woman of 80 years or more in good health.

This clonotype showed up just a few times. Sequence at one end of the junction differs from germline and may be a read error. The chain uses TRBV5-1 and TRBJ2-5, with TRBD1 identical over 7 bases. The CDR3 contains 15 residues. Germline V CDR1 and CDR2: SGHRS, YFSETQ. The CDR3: CVSSQQGGFQETQYF. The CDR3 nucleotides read TGCGTCAGCAGCCAGCAAGGGGGCTTCCAAGAGACCCAGTACTTC.

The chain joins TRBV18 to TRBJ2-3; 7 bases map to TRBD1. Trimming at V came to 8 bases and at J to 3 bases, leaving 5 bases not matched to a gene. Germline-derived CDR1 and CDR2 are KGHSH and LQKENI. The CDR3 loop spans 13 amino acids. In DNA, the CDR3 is TGTGCCAGCACTACGACAGGGACAGATACGCAGTATTTT. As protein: CASTTTGTDTQYF.

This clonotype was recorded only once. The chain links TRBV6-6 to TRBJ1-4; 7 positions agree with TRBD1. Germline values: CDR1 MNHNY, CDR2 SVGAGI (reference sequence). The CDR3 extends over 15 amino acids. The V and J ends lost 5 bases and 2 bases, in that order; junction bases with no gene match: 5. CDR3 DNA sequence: TGTGCCAGCAGTACTTACAGGGGCACTAATGAAAAACTGTTTTTT. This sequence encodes CASSTYRGTNEKLFF.